This entry lists 15 T cell receptor beta chains sequenced from one sample in a study of regulatory T cells in long-lasting Graves disease. Time point meaning: newly diagnosed GD, antithyroid drugs for less than 3 months. Following extraction of RNA from PBMCs, that RNA was used to make the TCR library. The authors built TCR beta libraries using iRepertoire HTBI primers and Arm-PCR of CDR3 regions. TCRdb ran MiXCR on the multiplex PCR reads and lists one entry per CDR3 protein. Of about 540,000 distinct CDR3 sequences detected, roughly 12% appear once; the ten largest clones hold approximately 9.3%. The same specimen was also included in a second study, on T cells in Graves' hyperthyroidism and ophthalmopathy.

The sequencing used peripheral blood mononuclear cells (PBMCs), collected at new diagnosis, from a patient treated with antithyroid drugs. These receptors were collected from a man aged 25-45 years with Graves disease.

This clonotype appeared once. V is TRBV6-1 and J is TRBJ1-1, with D uncertain. The V and J ends lost 6 bases and 1 base respectively, with 15 bases between them. CDR1 is MNHNS, CDR2 SASEGT, per germline. The CDR3 covers 15 residues. The CDR3, as DNA: TGTGCCAGCAGGCCTAACGTGGGGAGGAACACTGAAGCTTTCTTT. This sequence encodes CASRPNVGRNTEAFF.

This clonotype was counted ten times or more. CDR3 in DNA: TGTGCCAGCAGCGCGTGGATGTCGCTTGGCGAGCAGTACTTC. Protein: CASSAWMSLGEQYF. The rearrangement links TRBV5-4 to TRBJ2-7; D ambiguous. The CDR3 covers 14 residues. Germline V gene sequence: CDR1 SGHNT, CDR2 YYREEE (reference sequence). V lost 4 bases to trimming and J lost 6 bases, with 17 bases between them.

Many counts were recorded for this clonotype. V usage is TRBV6-1 and J usage is TRBJ2-3; D unclear. Germline assignment: CDR1 MNHNS and CDR2 SASEGT. Trimming pared 10 bases from V and 4 bases from J, leaving 18 bases between. The length of the CDR3 is 14 residues. CDR3 DNA: TGTGCCACAGCACTGAGCGTCGGGTCAGATACGCAGTATTTT. Translated, it gives CATALSVGSDTQYF.

The table lists this clonotype with many counts. This CDR3 is CATSDHKPNTEAFF. DNA for the CDR3: TGTGCCACCAGTGATCACAAACCGAACACTGAAGCTTTCTTT. The gene calls are TRBV24-1 and TRBJ1-1; the D is unclear. Trimming cost V 3 bases and J 1 base, with 8 bases left between them. The germline V gene has CDR1 KGHDR and CDR2 SFDVKD. The CDR3 contains 14 residues.

A word on this clonotype: This may stem from a read error, because a much larger clone lies one nucleotide away. This chain uses TRBV29-1 with TRBJ2-5; either TRBD1 or TRBD2 may supply D (5 bases each). This CDR3 is 13 amino acids long. From germline, CDR1 is SQVTM and CDR2 ANQGSEA. Trimming stripped 0 bases from V and 9 bases from J, with 14 bases between. In nucleotides, the CDR3 is TGCAGCGTTGAAGAGGGACGGACGGAGGCCCAGTACTTC. Translating gives CSVEEGRTEAQYF. Drawing the rest from reference TRBV29-1 and TRBJ2-5, the complete variable domain is SAVISQKPSRDICQRGTSLTIQCQVDSQVTMMFWYRQQPGQSLTLIATANQGSEATYESGFVIDKFPISRPNLTFSTLTVSNMSPEDSSIYLCSVEEGRTEAQYFGPGTRLLVL.

This clonotype was counted many times. This rearrangement joins TRBV7-6 to TRBJ1-5; 10 bases are a match to TRBD1. CDR3 size: 16 residues. The J segment lost 5 bases and the V segment lost 1 base, leaving 5 bases of the junction unmatched. Germline V gives CDR1 SGHVS, CDR2 FNYEAQ. CDR3 bases: TGTGCCAGCAGCTTAGGGACCGGGACAGGGGATCAGCCCCAGCATTTT. Protein product: CASSLGTGTGDQPQHF.

As for this clonotype: A much larger clone lies one base from this, so it may be a read error. No conserved phenylalanine or tryptophan is present at the end of the CDR3, so a read error is the likely explanation. As DNA, the CDR3 is TGTGCCAGCAGCTTAGCCCGGTTCACCGTCAATGAGCAGTTCTTA. Translating it yields CASSLARFTVNEQFL. The genes are TRBV12-3 or TRBV12-4 and TRBJ2-1; D remains unclear. The CDR3 is made up of 15 amino acids.

There are a few counts of this clonotype. The J gene is TRBJ1-2, the V gene TRBV18; possible D gene TRBD1, 6 bases. CDR1 is KGHSH and CDR2 is LQKENI in the germline V gene. Deletions cut 2 bases from V and 3 bases from J, with 10 bases between. The CDR3 contains 14 residues. The chain's CDR3 is CASSPGGQDYGYTF. In DNA form, the CDR3 reads TGTGCCAGCTCACCAGGGGGGCAGGACTATGGCTACACCTTC. The variable domain in full, with the rest retrieved from reference TRBV18 and TRBJ1-2, is NAGVMQNPRHLVRRRGQEARLRCSPMKGHSHVYWYRQLPEEGLKFMVYLQKENIIDESGMPKERFSAEFPKEGPSILRIQQVVRGDSAAYFCASSPGGQDYGYTFGSGTRLTVV.

The V gene is TRBV15, the J gene TRBJ1-3; 9 positions agree with TRBD1. CDR1 LNHNV and CDR2 YYDKDF come from the germline V gene (reference sequence). There are 17 residues in the CDR3. V lost 4 bases, J lost 2 bases, and 9 bases stayed unmatched. The CDR3 sequence is CATSKTLGQGAGNTIYF. DNA of the CDR3: TGTGCCACCAGCAAGACCCTGGGACAGGGAGCTGGAAACACCATATATTTT.

The gene calls are TRBV20-1 and TRBJ2-2; unclear D gene. The CDR3 loop spans 11 amino acids. V lost 3 bases and J lost 7, with 6 bases in between. Germline CDR1 is DFQATT and CDR2 is SNEGSKA (reference sequence). CDR3 residues: CSASPGGELFF. As DNA, the CDR3 is TGCAGTGCTAGCCCGGGCGGGGAGCTGTTTTTT.

The chain employs TRBV15 and TRBJ1-3; D is undetermined. The germline V gene has CDR1 LNHNV and CDR2 YYDKDF (reference sequence). This CDR3 contains 13 residues. Trimming stripped 4 bases from V and 6 bases from J, with 10 bases between. CDR3 bases: TGTGCCACCAGCACCCCTCACGAAAACACCATATATTTT. Amino acid sequence: CATSTPHENTIYF.

A few counts support this clonotype. This chain connects TRBV5-1 to TRBJ2-5, with 10 bases identical to TRBD2. CDR3 length: 16 residues. CDR1 is SGHRS and CDR2 is YFSETQ in the germline V gene. The J segment lost 7 bases and the V segment lost 4 bases, leaving 13 bases of the junction unmatched. The CDR3 coding sequence is TGCGCCAGCAGCCCGGGACTAGCGATACTCGGGGTGACCCAGTACTTC. This encodes CASSPGLAILGVTQYF. Full variable domain (missing parts from reference TRBV5-1 and TRBJ2-5): KAGVTQTPRYLIKTRGQQVTLSCSPISGHRSVSWYQQTPGQGLQFLFEYFSETQRNKGNFPGRFSGRQFSNSRSEMNVSTLELGDSALYLCASSPGLAILGVTQYFGPGTRLLVL.

This clonotype was detected ten times or more. CDR3: CSVETRQGGSNEQFF. In nucleotides, the CDR3 is TGCAGCGTGGAGACCAGACAGGGGGGAAGCAATGAGCAGTTCTTC. V gene TRBV29-1 combines with J gene TRBJ2-1; 9 bases line up with TRBD1. CDR3 size: 15 residues. In germline, CDR1 is SQVTM, CDR2 ANQGSEA. Trimming removed 6 bases from V and 6 bases from J; junction bases left unmatched: 12.

This clonotype was counted many times. J is TRBJ2-3 and V is TRBV11-2; D is undetermined. CDR3 length equals 12 residues. V was cut by 4 bases and J by 6 bases, with 8 bases left in between. Germline lookup yields CDR1 SGHAT and CDR2 FQNNGV. CDR3 coding DNA: TGTGCCAGCAGCTCCACCGAGGATACGCAGTATTTT. As protein: CASSSTEDTQYF.

This clonotype was counted at least ten times. The chain joins TRBV19 to TRBJ2-5, with unresolved D. CDR1 and CDR2 from the germline V gene are LNHDA and SQIVND (reference sequence). V was shortened by 0 bases and J by 5 bases, with 16 bases between the two germline ends. CDR3 length: 16 residues. The CDR3 loop reads CASSIENAGSWETQYF. The CDR3 DNA is TGTGCCAGTAGTATAGAAAACGCCGGGTCGTGGGAGACCCAGTACTTC. Filled out from reference TRBV19 and TRBJ2-5, the complete variable domain reads DGGITQSPKYLFRKEGQNVTLSCEQNLNHDAMYWYRQDPGQGLRLIYYSQIVNDFQKGDIAEGYSVSREKKESFPLTVTSAQKNPTAFYLCASSIENAGSWETQYFGPGTRLLVL.